This T cell receptor (beta chain) was sequenced in a study of cytotoxic CD8 clonotypes in ibrutinib-treated CLL. Study overall: Partial response occurred in about 25 patients and complete response in 2; at median about 70 months, approximately 14 remained remitted and some twelve progressed.

Genomic DNA in a quantity of roughly 2 micrograms was derived from cryopreserved PBMCs for TCR beta libraries. CDR1 and CDR2 (germline): DFQATT, SNEGSKA (reference sequence). V was trimmed by 2 bases and J by 0 bases, leaving 1 base between them. This CDR3 has 11 residues. Sequencing was performed with immunoSEQ multiplex PCR; in TCRdb, only in-frame clones are kept and a portion is missing. The sample records about 300,000 clones, 65% to 85% being singletons. This chain uses TRBV20-1 with TRBJ1-1; D uncertain. The origin of this receptor is a human donor with chronic lymphocytic leukemia. Material: PBMCs, obtained at disease progression, from a patient treated with ibrutinib. The CDR3 loop reads CSARLNTEAFF. The CDR3 bases are TGCAGTGCTAGACTGAACACTGAAGCTTTCTTT.